These T cell receptor beta chains were read from a single sample in a study of blood T cell repertoires in COVID-19. Generated by immunoSEQ multiplex PCR, the TCRdb table keeps only in-frame clones and is missing some. This repertoire shows about 160,000 clones, around four fifths found once; its top ten account for under 3%. Specimen: peripheral blood. The source is a woman aged 55-70 years with acute or convalescent COVID-19. The CDR3 runs from the conserved cysteine through the conserved F or W. The order of the fields is J gene, clone size, V gene, D gene, CDR3 protein, CDR3 DNA. D genes are given only for firm matches. Expanded clones get a size class; other rows say once, few or many, or leave the size out.

>TRBJ1-5|-|TRBV19|TRBD1
CASTPTGRGAVSNQPQHF
TGTGCCAGTACCCCCACCGGCAGGGGGGCCGTCAGCAATCAGCCCCAGCATTTT
>TRBJ2-7|-|TRBV29-1|-
CSVVERASSYEQYF
TGCAGCGTTGTGGAGAGGGCTAGCTCCTACGAGCAGTACTTC
>TRBJ1-6|-|TRBV2|TRBD1
CATRSGTVNSPLHF
TGTGCCACCAGGTCCGGGACAGTGAATTCACCCCTCCACTTT
>TRBJ1-5|-|TRBV28|-
CASSFGQTNQPQHF
TGTGCCAGCAGTTTTGGACAGACCAATCAGCCCCAGCATTTT
>TRBJ1-1|-|TRBV7-9|-
CASSFVPGNTEAFF
TGTGCCAGCAGCTTCGTTCCGGGGAACACTGAAGCTTTCTTT
>TRBJ2-7|-|TRBV5-1|-
CASSLESGGARYEQYF
TGCGCCAGCAGCTTGGAATCGGGCGGGGCCAGGTACGAGCAGTACTTC
>TRBJ1-6|-|TRBV28|TRBD1
CASGGQDYNSPLHF
TGTGCCAGCGGAGGACAGGACTATAATTCACCCCTCCACTTT
>TRBJ2-4|-|TRBV4-3|-
CASSQGETGYLAKNIQYF
TGCGCCAGCAGCCAAGGCGAAACAGGGTATCTAGCCAAAAACATTCAGTACTTC
>TRBJ2-7|-|TRBV18|TRBD2
CASSPPLAGGSYEQYF
TGTGCCAGCTCACCACCGTTGGCGGGGGGTTCCTACGAGCAGTACTTC
>TRBJ2-5|-|TRBV3-1/TRBV3-2|TRBD2
CASSQTGGGEETQYF
TGTGCCAGCAGCCAAACGGGCGGGGGGGAAGAGACCCAGTACTTC
>TRBJ1-1|-|TRBV3-1/TRBV3-2|-
CASSQGGRHTEAFF
TGTGCCAGCAGCCAAGGGGGCCGTCACACTGAAGCTTTCTTT
>TRBJ1-3|-|TRBV28|-
CASSLGQISGNTIYF
TGTGCCAGCAGTTTAGGTCAGATCTCTGGAAACACCATATATTTT
>TRBJ2-5|-|TRBV9|-
CASSVGSGLETQYF
TGTGCCAGCAGCGTAGGCTCAGGCCTAGAGACCCAGTACTTC
>TRBJ2-5|-|TRBV5-1|TRBD1
CASSPRTGKTQETQYF
TGCGCCAGCAGCCCCCGGACAGGGAAAACTCAAGAGACCCAGTACTTC
>TRBJ2-2|-|TRBV6-1|TRBD2
CASRPGGSAGELFF
TGTGCCAGCAGACCGGGAGGGTCAGCCGGGGAGCTGTTTTTT
>TRBJ1-2|-|TRBV5-6|TRBD1
CASSHDREGYGYTF
TGTGCCAGCAGTCACGACAGGGAAGGGTATGGCTACACCTTC
>TRBJ1-3|-|TRBV9|TRBD1
CASSVASQGAGNTIYF
TGTGCCAGCAGCGTAGCCTCCCAGGGGGCGGGAAACACCATATATTTT
>TRBJ1-2|-|TRBV6-2/TRBV6-3|-
CASSPAGGIYGYTF
TGTGCCAGCAGCCCTGCGGGCGGGATCTATGGCTACACCTTC
>TRBJ1-1|-|TRBV5-1|TRBD1
CASSSKTGDTEAFF
TGCGCCAGCAGCTCGAAAACAGGGGACACTGAAGCTTTCTTT
>TRBJ2-3|-|TRBV5-1|TRBD2
CASMRGGGPTDTQYF
TGCGCCAGCATGAGGGGCGGGGGGCCTACAGATACGCAGTATTTT
>TRBJ2-5|-|TRBV4-3|TRBD2
CASSPILLAGGQETQYF
TGCGCCAGCAGCCCGATACTTCTAGCGGGGGGACAAGAGACCCAGTACTTC
>TRBJ1-2|-|TRBV4-3|TRBD1
CASSQAPDRESYGYTF
TGCGCCAGCAGCCAGGCCCCCGACAGGGAGTCCTATGGCTACACCTTC
>TRBJ1-3|-|TRBV19|-
CASSITARPQFSGNTIYF
TGTGCCAGTAGTATAACCGCCAGGCCTCAATTCTCTGGAAACACCATATATTTT
>TRBJ2-1|-|TRBV6-2/TRBV6-3|TRBD2
CASSYSMGTSGLRGKFF
TGTGCCAGCAGTTACTCGATGGGGACTAGCGGCCTTCGGGGCAAGTTCTTC
>TRBJ1-6|-|TRBV6-2/TRBV6-3|-
CASSYYRERGSPLHF
TGTGCCAGCAGTTACTACAGGGAAAGAGGTTCACCCCTCCACTTT
>TRBJ1-1|-|TRBV3-1/TRBV3-2|-
CASSQAWAGNTEAFF
TGTGCCAGCAGCCAAGCATGGGCAGGGAACACTGAAGCTTTCTTT
>TRBJ2-7|-|TRBV5-8|TRBD1
CASSSTVYPGGEQYF
TGTGCCAGCAGCTCAACAGTATACCCAGGGGGCGAGCAGTACTTC
>TRBJ1-1|-|TRBV5-1|-
CASSFGYPNTEAFF
TGCGCCAGCAGCTTCGGGTATCCGAACACTGAAGCTTTCTTT
>TRBJ1-3|-|TRBV4-3|-
CASSQVGALSNTIYF
TGCGCCAGCAGCCAAGTTGGGGCCCTGAGCAACACCATATATTTT
>TRBJ1-2|-|TRBV18|TRBD1
CASSPGTVAYGYTF
TGTGCCAGCTCACCAGGGACAGTCGCTTATGGCTACACCTTC
>TRBJ2-7|once|TRBV19|TRBD1
CASSFPGQGIYEQYF
TGTGCCAGTAGTTTTCCGGGACAGGGTATTTACGAGCAGTACTTC
>TRBJ2-5|-|TRBV25-1|-
CASSVNKPETQYF
TGTGCCAGCAGTGTTAACAAACCGGAGACCCAGTACTTC
>TRBJ2-7|-|TRBV6-5|-
CASRWDSRGSYEQYF
TGTGCCAGCAGATGGGACAGCCGGGGGTCCTACGAGCAGTACTTC
>TRBJ2-3|-|TRBV12-5|-
CASGLGQGTDTQYF
TGTGCTAGTGGTTTGGGACAGGGCACAGATACGCAGTATTTT
>TRBJ2-7|-|TRBV18|TRBD2
CASSLLGASGEEQYF
TGTGCCAGCTCACTCCTTGGGGCTAGCGGGGAGGAGCAGTACTTC
>TRBJ1-1|-|TRBV19|TRBD1
CASSRTGVTEAFF
TGTGCCAGTAGTAGGACAGGGGTTACTGAAGCTTTCTTT
>TRBJ2-5|-|TRBV7-9|-
CASSLGVSNGYETQYF
TGTGCCAGCAGCTTAGGAGTTTCCAACGGGTACGAGACCCAGTACTTC
>TRBJ1-6|-|TRBV19|-
CASSLTGYNSPLHF
TGTGCCAGTAGCCTAACAGGTTATAATTCACCCCTCCACTTT
>TRBJ2-2|few|TRBV5-6|-
CASSFQDTGELFF
TGTGCCAGCAGCTTTCAGGACACCGGGGAGCTGTTTTTT
>TRBJ2-3|-|TRBV5-1|-
CASSLVFLGGEQSTDTQYF
TGCGCCAGCAGCTTGGTATTTTTGGGGGGAGAACAGAGCACAGATACGCAGTATTTT
>TRBJ1-4|-|TRBV3-1/TRBV3-2|-
CASSRGTSEKLFF
TGTGCCAGCAGCCGAGGGACTTCTGAAAAACTGTTTTTT
>TRBJ2-1|-|TRBV27|-
CATKRNNEQFF
TGTGCCACTAAACGAAACAATGAGCAGTTCTTC
>TRBJ1-2|-|TRBV11-2|TRBD1
CASSLATGTAYGYTF
TGTGCCAGCAGCTTAGCTACCGGGACAGCTTATGGCTACACCTTC
>TRBJ2-2|-|TRBV2|TRBD2
CATVGLAGTGELFF
TGTGCCACCGTAGGACTAGCGGGGACCGGGGAGCTGTTTTTT
>TRBJ1-1|-|TRBV4-2|TRBD1
CASSQEGQGARTEAFF
TGTGCCAGCAGCCAAGAAGGGCAGGGGGCGCGGACTGAAGCTTTCTTT
>TRBJ1-2|-|TRBV5-1|TRBD1
CASSSGDSNYGYTF
TGCGCCAGCAGCTCAGGGGACAGTAACTATGGCTACACCTTC
>TRBJ2-1|-|TRBV7-2|TRBD2
CASSEPGLAGNEQFF
TGTGCCAGCAGCGAACCTGGGCTAGCGGGGAATGAGCAGTTCTTC
>TRBJ1-6|-|TRBV6-2/TRBV6-3|-
CASSFPPLSSYNSPLHF
TGTGCCAGCAGCTTTCCACCGCTTAGCTCCTATAATTCACCCCTCCACTTT
>TRBJ1-6|-|TRBV6-5|-
CASSYDGNSPLHF
TGTGCCAGCAGTTACGACGGGAATTCACCCCTCCACTTT
>TRBJ1-6|-|TRBV7-2|TRBD1
CASCPQGSSYNSPLHF
TGTGCCAGCTGCCCACAGGGGAGCTCCTATAATTCACCCCTCCACTTT
>TRBJ2-3|once|TRBV14|-
CASSHELAGPLTDTQYF
TGTGCCAGCAGCCACGAACTAGCCGGACCCCTCACAGATACGCAGTATTTT
>TRBJ2-6|-|TRBV4-1|TRBD1
CASSQRDRDGANVLTF
TGCGCCAGCAGCCAAAGGGACAGGGATGGGGCCAACGTCCTGACTTTC
>TRBJ2-7|-|TRBV30|TRBD1
CAWSRDRGYEQYF
TGTGCCTGGAGCCGTGACAGGGGCTACGAGCAGTACTTC